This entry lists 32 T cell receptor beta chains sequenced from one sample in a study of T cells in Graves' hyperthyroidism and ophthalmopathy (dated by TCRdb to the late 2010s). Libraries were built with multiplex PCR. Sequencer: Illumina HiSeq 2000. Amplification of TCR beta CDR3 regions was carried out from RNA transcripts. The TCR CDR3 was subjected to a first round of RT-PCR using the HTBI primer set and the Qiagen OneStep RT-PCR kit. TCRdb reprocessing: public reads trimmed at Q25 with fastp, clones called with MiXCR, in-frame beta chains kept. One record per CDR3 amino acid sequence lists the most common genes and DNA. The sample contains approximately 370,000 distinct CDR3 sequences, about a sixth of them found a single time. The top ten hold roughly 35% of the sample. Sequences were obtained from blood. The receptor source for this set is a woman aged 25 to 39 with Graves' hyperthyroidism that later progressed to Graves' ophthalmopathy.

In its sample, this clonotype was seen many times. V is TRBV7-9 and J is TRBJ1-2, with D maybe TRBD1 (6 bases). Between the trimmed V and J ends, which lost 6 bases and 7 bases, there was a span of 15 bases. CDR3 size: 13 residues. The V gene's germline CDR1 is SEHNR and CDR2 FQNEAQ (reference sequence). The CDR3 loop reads CASRTGQFAGYTF. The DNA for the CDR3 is TGTGCCAGCAGAACAGGACAGTTCGCTGGCTACACCTTC.

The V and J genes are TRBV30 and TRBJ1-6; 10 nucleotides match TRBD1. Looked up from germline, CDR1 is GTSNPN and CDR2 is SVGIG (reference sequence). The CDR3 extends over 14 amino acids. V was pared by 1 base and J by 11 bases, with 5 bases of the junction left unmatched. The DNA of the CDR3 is TGTGCCTGGAGTGCCGGGACAGGGGTTGCACCCCTCCACTTT. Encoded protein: CAWSAGTGVAPLHF.

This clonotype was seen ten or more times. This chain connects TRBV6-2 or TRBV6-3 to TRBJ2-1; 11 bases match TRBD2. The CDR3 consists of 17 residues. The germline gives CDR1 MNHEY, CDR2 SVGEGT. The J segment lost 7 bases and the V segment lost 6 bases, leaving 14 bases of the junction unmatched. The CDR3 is CASSHPFGSGGANEQFF. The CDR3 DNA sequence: TGTGCCAGCAGCCATCCCTTTGGTAGCGGGGGGGCAAATGAGCAGTTCTTC.

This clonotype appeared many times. CDR3 protein: CASSRGTSGVPQETQYF. The CDR3 DNA is TGTGCCAGCAGCCGAGGGACTAGCGGGGTCCCCCAAGAGACCCAGTACTTC. V is TRBV3-1 and J is TRBJ2-5; 13 bases map to TRBD2. Germline V gives CDR1 LGHDT, CDR2 YNNKEL (reference sequence). The CDR3 is made up of 17 amino acids. With 4 bases clipped from V and 1 base from J, the junction kept 6 bases outside the gene matches.

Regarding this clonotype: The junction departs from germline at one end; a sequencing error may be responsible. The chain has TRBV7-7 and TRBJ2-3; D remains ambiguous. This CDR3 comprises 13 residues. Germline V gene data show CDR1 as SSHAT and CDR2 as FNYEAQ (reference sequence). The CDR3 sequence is CASSLGFTDTQYF. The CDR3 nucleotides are TGTGCTAGCAGCTTAGGGTTCACAGATACGCAGTATTTT.

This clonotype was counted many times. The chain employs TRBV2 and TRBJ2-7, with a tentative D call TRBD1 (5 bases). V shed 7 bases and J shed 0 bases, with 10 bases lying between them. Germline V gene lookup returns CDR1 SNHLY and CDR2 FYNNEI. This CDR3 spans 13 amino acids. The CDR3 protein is CASTTESSYEQYF. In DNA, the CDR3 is TGTGCCAGCACGACAGAGAGCTCCTACGAGCAGTACTTC. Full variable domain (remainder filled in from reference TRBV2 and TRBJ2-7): EPEVTQTPSHQVTQMGQEVILRCVPISNHLYFYWYRQILGQKVEFLVSFYNNEISEKSEIFDDQFSVERPDGSNFTLKIRSTKLEDSAMYFCASTTESSYEQYFGPGTRLTVT.

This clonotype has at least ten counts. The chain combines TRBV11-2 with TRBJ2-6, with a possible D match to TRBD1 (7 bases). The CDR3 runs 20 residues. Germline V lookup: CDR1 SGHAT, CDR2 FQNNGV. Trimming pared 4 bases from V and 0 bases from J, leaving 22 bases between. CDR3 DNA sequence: TGTGCCAGCAGCTACGGTAGAGGGCAGGGGGACTTCTCTGGGGCCAACGTCCTGACTTTC. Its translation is CASSYGRGQGDFSGANVLTF.

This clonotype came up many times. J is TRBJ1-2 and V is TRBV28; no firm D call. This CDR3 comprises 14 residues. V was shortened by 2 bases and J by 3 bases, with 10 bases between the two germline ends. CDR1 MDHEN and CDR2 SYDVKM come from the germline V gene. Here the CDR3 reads CASSLIVVDYGYTF. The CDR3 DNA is TGTGCCAGCAGTTTAATCGTAGTTGACTATGGCTACACCTTC.

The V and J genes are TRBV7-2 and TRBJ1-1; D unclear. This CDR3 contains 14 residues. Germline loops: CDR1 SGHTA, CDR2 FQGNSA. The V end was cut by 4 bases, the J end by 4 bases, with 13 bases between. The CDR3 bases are TGTGCCAGCAGCTCACGACTGCTCACCACTGAAGCTTTCTTT. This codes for CASSSRLLTTEAFF.

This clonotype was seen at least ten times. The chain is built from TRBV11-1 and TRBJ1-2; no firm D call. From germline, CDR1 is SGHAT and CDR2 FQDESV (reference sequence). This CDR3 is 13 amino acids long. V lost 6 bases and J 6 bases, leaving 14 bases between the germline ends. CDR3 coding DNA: TGTGCCAGCAGTTTACTACGGAGCGATGGCTACACCTTC. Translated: CASSLLRSDGYTF.

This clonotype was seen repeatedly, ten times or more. The CDR3 DNA reads as TGCGCCAGCAGCAGACGGACAGACCAAGAGACCCAGTACTTC. Translating gives CASSRRTDQETQYF. The J gene is TRBJ2-5, the V gene TRBV5-1, with D perhaps TRBD1 (6 bases). V dropped 4 bases and J dropped 0 bases, with 10 bases sitting between them. Per the germline V gene, CDR1 is SGHRS and CDR2 is YFSETQ. The CDR3 runs to 14 residues.

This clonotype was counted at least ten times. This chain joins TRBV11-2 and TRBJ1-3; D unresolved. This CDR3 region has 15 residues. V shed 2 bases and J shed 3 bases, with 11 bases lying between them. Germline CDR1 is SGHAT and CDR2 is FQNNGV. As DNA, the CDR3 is TGTGCCAGCAGCTTAAAACCGGGCGGTGGAAACACCATATATTTT. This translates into CASSLKPGGGNTIYF.

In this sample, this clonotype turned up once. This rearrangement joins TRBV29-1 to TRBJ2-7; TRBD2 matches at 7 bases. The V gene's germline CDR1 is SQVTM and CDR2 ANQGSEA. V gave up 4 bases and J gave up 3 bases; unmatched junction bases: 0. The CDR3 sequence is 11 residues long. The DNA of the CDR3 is TGCAGCGTTGGGGAGGGCTACGAGCAGTACTTC. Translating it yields CSVGEGYEQYF.

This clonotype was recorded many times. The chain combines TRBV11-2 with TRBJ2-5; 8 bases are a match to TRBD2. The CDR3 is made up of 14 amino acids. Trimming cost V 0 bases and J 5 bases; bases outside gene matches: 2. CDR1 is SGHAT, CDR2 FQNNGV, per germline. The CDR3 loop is CASSLEAGVETQYF. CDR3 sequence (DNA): TGTGCCAGCAGCTTAGAAGCGGGAGTGGAGACCCAGTACTTC.

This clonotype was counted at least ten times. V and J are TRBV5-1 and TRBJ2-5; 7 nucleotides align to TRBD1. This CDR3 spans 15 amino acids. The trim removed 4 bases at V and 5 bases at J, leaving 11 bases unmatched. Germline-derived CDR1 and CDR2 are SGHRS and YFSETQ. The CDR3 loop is CASSRDRALGETQYF. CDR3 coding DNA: TGCGCCAGCAGCCGAGACAGGGCCCTTGGGGAGACCCAGTACTTC.

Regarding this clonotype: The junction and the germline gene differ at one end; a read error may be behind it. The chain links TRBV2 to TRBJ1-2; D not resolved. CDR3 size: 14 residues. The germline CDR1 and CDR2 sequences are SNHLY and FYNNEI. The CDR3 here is CASSEAHSEDGYAF. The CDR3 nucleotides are TGTGCCAGCAGTGAAGCGCACAGCGAAGATGGCTACGCCTTC. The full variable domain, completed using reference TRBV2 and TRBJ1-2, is EPEVTQTPSHQVTQMGQEVILRCVPISNHLYFYWYRQILGQKVEFLVSFYNNEISEKSEIFDDQFSVERPDGSNFTLKIRSTKLEDSAMYFCASSEAHSEDGYAFGSGTRLTVV.

This CDR3 is CSAQQRREQFF. The CDR3 nucleotides read TGCAGTGCCCAACAGCGACGGGAGCAGTTCTTC. The chain links TRBV20-1 to TRBJ2-1; D is ambiguous. The CDR3 has 11 amino acids. V lost 6 bases, J lost 10 bases, and 13 bases lay in between. Germline-derived CDR1 and CDR2 are DFQATT and SNEGSKA (reference sequence).

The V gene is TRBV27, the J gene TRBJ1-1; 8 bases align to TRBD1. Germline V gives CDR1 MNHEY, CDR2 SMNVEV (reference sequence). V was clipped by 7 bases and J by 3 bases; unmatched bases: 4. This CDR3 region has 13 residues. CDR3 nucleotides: TGTGCCAGCACGGGACAGGCCGACACTGAAGCTTTCTTT. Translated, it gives CASTGQADTEAFF.

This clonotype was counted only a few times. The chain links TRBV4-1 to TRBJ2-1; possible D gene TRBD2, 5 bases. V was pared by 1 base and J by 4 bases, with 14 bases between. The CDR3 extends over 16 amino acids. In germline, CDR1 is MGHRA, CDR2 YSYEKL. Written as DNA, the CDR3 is TGCGCCAGCAGCCAAGCGGTCAGCGGCCTATACAATGAGCAGTTCTTC. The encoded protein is CASSQAVSGLYNEQFF.

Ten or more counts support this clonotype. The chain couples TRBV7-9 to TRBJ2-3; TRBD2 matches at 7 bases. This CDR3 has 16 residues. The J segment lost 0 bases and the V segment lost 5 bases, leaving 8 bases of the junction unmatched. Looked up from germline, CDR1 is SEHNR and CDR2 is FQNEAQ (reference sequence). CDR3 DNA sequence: TGTGCCAGCAGCGCAACTAGCGCTGTTAGCACAGATACGCAGTATTTT. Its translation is CASSATSAVSTDTQYF.

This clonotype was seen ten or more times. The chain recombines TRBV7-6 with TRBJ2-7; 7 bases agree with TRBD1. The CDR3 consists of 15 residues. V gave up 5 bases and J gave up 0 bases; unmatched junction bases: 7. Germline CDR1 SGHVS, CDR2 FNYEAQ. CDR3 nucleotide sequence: TGTGCCAGCAGCCAGACAGGGCAGCTCTCCTACGAGCAGTACTTC. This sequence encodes CASSQTGQLSYEQYF.

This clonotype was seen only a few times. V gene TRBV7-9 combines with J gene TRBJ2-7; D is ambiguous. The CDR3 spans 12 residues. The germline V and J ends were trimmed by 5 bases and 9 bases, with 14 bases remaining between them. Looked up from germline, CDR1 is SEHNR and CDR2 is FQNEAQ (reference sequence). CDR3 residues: CASSAQSRVQYF. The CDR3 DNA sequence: TGTGCCAGCAGCGCCCAGAGCCGCGTGCAGTACTTC.

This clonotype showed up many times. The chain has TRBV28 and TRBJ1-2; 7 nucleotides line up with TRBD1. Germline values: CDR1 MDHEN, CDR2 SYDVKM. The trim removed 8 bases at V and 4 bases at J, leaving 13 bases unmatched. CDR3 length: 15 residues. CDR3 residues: CASEGFQGEAYGYTF. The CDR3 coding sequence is TGTGCCAGCGAGGGGTTTCAGGGGGAAGCCTATGGCTACACCTTC.

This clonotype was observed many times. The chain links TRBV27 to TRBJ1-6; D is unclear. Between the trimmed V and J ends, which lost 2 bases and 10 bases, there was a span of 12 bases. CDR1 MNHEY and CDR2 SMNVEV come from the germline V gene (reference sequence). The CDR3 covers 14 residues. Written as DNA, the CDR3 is TGTGCCAGCAGTTTAAGTGTCGGGGTCTCACCCCTCCACTTT. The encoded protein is CASSLSVGVSPLHF.

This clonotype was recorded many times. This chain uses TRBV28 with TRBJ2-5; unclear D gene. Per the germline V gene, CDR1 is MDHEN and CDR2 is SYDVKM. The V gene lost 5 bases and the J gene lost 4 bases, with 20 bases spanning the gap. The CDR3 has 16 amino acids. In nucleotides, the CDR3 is TGTGCCAGCAGTACTATGTTTAAGAGCCTCTCAGAGACCCAGTACTTC. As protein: CASSTMFKSLSETQYF.

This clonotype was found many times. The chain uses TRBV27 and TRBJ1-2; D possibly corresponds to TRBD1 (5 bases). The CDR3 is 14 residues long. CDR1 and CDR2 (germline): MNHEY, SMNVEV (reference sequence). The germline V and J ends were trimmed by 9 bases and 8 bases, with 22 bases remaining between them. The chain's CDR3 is CASKSYRSSGGYTF. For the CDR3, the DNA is TGTGCCAGTAAATCCTACAGGAGCTCAGGGGGCTACACCTTC.

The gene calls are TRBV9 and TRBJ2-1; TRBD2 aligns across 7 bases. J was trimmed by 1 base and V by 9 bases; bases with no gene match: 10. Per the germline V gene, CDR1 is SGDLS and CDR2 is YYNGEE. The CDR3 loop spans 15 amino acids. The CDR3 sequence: CATEKRDGSYNEQFF. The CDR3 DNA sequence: TGTGCCACCGAGAAGCGGGACGGGTCCTACAATGAGCAGTTCTTC.

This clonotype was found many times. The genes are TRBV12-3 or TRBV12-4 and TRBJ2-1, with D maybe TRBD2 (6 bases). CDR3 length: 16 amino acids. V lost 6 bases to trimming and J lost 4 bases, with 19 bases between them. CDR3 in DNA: TGTGCCAGCAGCCGAATGGGGCTAGCGCTGTACAATGAGCAGTTCTTC. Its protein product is CASSRMGLALYNEQFF.

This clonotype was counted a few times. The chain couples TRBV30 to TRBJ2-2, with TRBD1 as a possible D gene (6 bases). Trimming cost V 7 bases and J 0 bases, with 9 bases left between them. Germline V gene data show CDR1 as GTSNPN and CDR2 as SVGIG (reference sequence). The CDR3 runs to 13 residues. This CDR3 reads CAYRDPNTGELFF. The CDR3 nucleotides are TGTGCCTACAGGGACCCGAACACCGGGGAGCTGTTTTTT.

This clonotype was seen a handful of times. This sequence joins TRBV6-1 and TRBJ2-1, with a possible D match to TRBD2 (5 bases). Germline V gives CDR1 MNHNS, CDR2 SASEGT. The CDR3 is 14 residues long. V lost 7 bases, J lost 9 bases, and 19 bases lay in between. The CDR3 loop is CASMRAPGSREQFF. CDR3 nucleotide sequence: TGTGCCAGCATGAGGGCGCCAGGCTCTCGTGAGCAGTTCTTC.

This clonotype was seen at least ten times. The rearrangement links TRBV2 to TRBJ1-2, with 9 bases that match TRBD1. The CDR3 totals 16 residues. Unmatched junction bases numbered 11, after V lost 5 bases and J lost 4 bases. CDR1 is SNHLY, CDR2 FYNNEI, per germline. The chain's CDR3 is CASSPTPGQGLYGYTF. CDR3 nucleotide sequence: TGTGCCAGCAGTCCCACCCCCGGACAGGGGCTCTATGGCTACACCTTC. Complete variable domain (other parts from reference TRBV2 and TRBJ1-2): EPEVTQTPSHQVTQMGQEVILRCVPISNHLYFYWYRQILGQKVEFLVSFYNNEISEKSEIFDDQFSVERPDGSNFTLKIRSTKLEDSAMYFCASSPTPGQGLYGYTFGSGTRLTVV.

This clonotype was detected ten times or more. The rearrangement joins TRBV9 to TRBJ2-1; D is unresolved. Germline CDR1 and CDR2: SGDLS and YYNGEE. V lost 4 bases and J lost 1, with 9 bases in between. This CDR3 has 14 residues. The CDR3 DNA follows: TGTGCCAGCAGCCCCCGGGCATCCTACAATGAGCAGTTCTTC. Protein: CASSPRASYNEQFF.